This is a list of T cell receptor beta chains from one sample in a study of shared clonotypes between healthy human individuals. TCRdb's copy holds only in-frame clones and misses some; the assay was immunoSEQ multiplex PCR. This table has about 380,000 clones, about 96% appearing once. Sample: memory CD8+ T cells sorted from blood. The receptors come from a man aged 25-40 years in good health. Both conserved end residues are part of each CDR3. A D gene is named only where the DNA matches it firmly.

v_gene	d_gene	j_gene	CDR3nt	CDR3aa
TRBV30	.	TRBJ1-1	TGTGCCTGGAGTGATGGATCTAAAGCTTTCTTT	CAWSDGSKAFF
TRBV5-1	.	TRBJ2-3	TGCGCCAGCAGGCGGAGCTCCCCATCCGATACGCAGTATTTT	CASRRSSPSDTQYF
TRBV30	.	TRBJ2-3	TGTGCCTGGAGTGTACTGACGGGCACCCCCGTCAGGGATACGCAGTATTTT	CAWSVLTGTPVRDTQYF
TRBV11-2	.	TRBJ1-1	TGTGCCAGCAGCTTAGCGGGATACACTGAAGCTTTCTTT	CASSLAGYTEAFF
TRBV27	.	TRBJ2-7	TGTGCCAGCAGTTCTACCGGGACATTTTACGAGCAGTACTTC	CASSSTGTFYEQYF
TRBV7-8	TRBD1	TRBJ1-4	TGTGCCAGCAGCCAGGGGACAGGGGAAAAACTGTTTTTT	CASSQGTGEKLFF
TRBV28	.	TRBJ2-4	TGTGCCAGCAGTTTACCGCTAGGTGTTGGCAAAAACATTCAGTACTTC	CASSLPLGVGKNIQYF
TRBV6-5	TRBD1	TRBJ2-2	TGTGCCAGCAGGCACAGGGGGTTGAGCACCGGGGAGCTGTTTTTT	CASRHRGLSTGELFF
TRBV5-5	.	TRBJ2-5	TGTGCCAGCACCAAAAACAATGGGGGGGAGACCCAGTACTTC	CASTKNNGGETQYF
TRBV5-1	TRBD2	TRBJ2-1	TGCGCCAGCAGCTTAGGCGGGAGCTATTACAATGAGCAGTTCTTC	CASSLGGSYYNEQFF
TRBV19	.	TRBJ1-4	TGTGCCAGTAGCAAAAGAGCCACGAATGAAAAACTGTTTTTT	CASSKRATNEKLFF